Each of the 17 T cell receptor beta chains below was sequenced from the same sample in a study of shared clonotypes between healthy human individuals (dated by TCRdb to 2020 to 2021). Libraries were built with the immunoSEQ multiplex PCR assay. TCRdb obtained this table from immuneACCESS and retained in-frame rearrangements with V and J assigned. These tables miss some clones; where compared with another copy, unresolved V genes account for less than half of the shortfall, and the remainder is unexplained. The sample table holds about 2.4 million clones, of which around nine tenths were seen once. The top ten clonotypes cover roughly 0.13% of the sample. Input material: naive CD4+ T cells sorted from blood. The label giving this sample's cell subset or site can be read as: CD45RA+ positively selected. These receptors came from a man aged 18 to 29 in good health.

This clone has a single count. This chain links TRBV6-6 with TRBJ2-3; no reliable D call. The CDR3 runs 13 residues. Germline CDR1 and CDR2: MNHNY and SVGAGI (reference sequence). With 2 bases removed from V and 2 bases from J, the gap between germline ends came to 5 bases. CDR3 sequence reads: CASSYRITDTQYF. CDR3 sequence (DNA): TGTGCCAGCAGTTACAGGATCACAGATACGCAGTATTTT.

The rearrangement joins TRBV7-8 to TRBJ2-3, with D maybe TRBD2 (5 bases). From germline, CDR1 is SGHVS and CDR2 FQNEAQ. Trimming took off 3 bases at V and 0 bases at J, with 10 bases between the two ends. This CDR3 contains 15 residues. CDR3 DNA: TGTGCCAGCAGCTTGTCGGGGTCTAGCACAGATACGCAGTATTTT. Protein sequence: CASSLSGSSTDTQYF.

The chain couples TRBV6-5 to TRBJ2-2; D ambiguous. V gave up 8 bases and J gave up 6 bases, with 7 bases separating them. CDR1 is MNHEY and CDR2 is SVGAGI in the germline V gene. There are 11 residues in the CDR3. CDR3 sequence reads: CASRLPGELFF. The CDR3, as DNA: TGTGCCAGCCGTTTACCCGGGGAGCTGTTTTTT.

This chain joins TRBV27 and TRBJ2-3, with D hard to call. The CDR3 totals 14 residues. V was trimmed by 6 bases and J by 5 bases, leaving 15 bases between them. Germline loops: CDR1 MNHEY, CDR2 SMNVEV (reference sequence). CDR3: CASSPGSARDTQYF. CDR3 DNA sequence: TGTGCCAGCAGCCCCGGGTCTGCCCGAGATACGCAGTATTTT.

V gene TRBV15 combines with J gene TRBJ1-2, with D unresolved. Per the germline V gene, CDR1 is LNHNV and CDR2 is YYDKDF (reference sequence). This CDR3 has 16 residues. The V end was cut by 0 bases, the J end by 4 bases, with 15 bases between. CDR3 sequence (DNA): TGTGCCACCAGCAGAGATCGGGTTTCACGCCCCTATGGCTACACCTTC. Translation: CATSRDRVSRPYGYTF.

V is TRBV5-1 and J is TRBJ1-5; D gene ambiguous. Germline V lookup: CDR1 SGHRS, CDR2 YFSETQ. Trimming shortened V by 2 bases and J by 4 bases, and 10 bases separated the two germline ends. CDR3 length: 14 amino acids. The CDR3 coding sequence is TGCGCCAGCAGCTTTGACTCTGGGAATCAGCCCCAGCATTTT. Its protein is CASSFDSGNQPQHF.

On this clone: Other DNA sequences in this sample translate to the same CDR3. V and J are TRBV30 and TRBJ2-3, with D unresolved. The germline V and J ends were trimmed by 2 bases and 6 bases, with 6 bases remaining between them. The CDR3 is made up of 11 amino acids. Germline CDR1 is GTSNPN and CDR2 is SVGIG (reference sequence). The CDR3 coding sequence is TGTGCCTGGAGTCCCACCGATACGCAGTATTTT. This encodes CAWSPTDTQYF. The full variable domain, in which reference TRBV30 and TRBJ2-3 provide the parts outside the CDR3, is SQTIHQWPATLVQPVGSPLSLECTVEGTSNPNLYWYRQAAGRGLQLLFYSVGIGQISSEVPQNLSASRPQDRQFILSSKKLLLSDSGFYLCAWSPTDTQYFGPGTRLTVL.

The chain employs TRBV15 and TRBJ1-5; no definite D call. The CDR3 loop spans 15 amino acids. V dropped 0 bases and J dropped 1 base, with 7 bases sitting between them. Germline-derived CDR1 and CDR2 are LNHNV and YYDKDF (reference sequence). DNA of the CDR3: TGTGCCACCAGCAGAGACCCAGACAGCAATCAGCCCCAGCATTTT. Translation gives CATSRDPDSNQPQHF.

This chain uses TRBV7-9 with TRBJ1-4; D is undetermined. The ends were cut back, 2 bases at V and 0 bases at J, with 13 bases in the middle. Looked up from germline, CDR1 is SEHNR and CDR2 is FQNEAQ (reference sequence). This CDR3 comprises 17 residues. The CDR3 region has the DNA TGTGCCAGCAGCTTAACGAGGGATACCGCAACTAATGAAAAACTGTTTTTT. This translates into CASSLTRDTATNEKLFF.

The rearrangement links TRBV6-1 to TRBJ2-5; D ambiguous. The CDR3 has 15 residues. With 10 bases removed from V and 4 bases from J, the gap between germline ends came to 22 bases. CDR1 is MNHNS, CDR2 SASEGT, per germline. CDR3 residues: CATQGNFPIGETQYF. The CDR3 DNA reads TGTGCCACCCAAGGGAACTTCCCCATCGGAGAGACCCAGTACTTC.

This sequence joins TRBV9 and TRBJ2-1, with a tentative D call TRBD2 (6 bases). CDR1 is SGDLS and CDR2 is YYNGEE in the germline V gene. This CDR3 comprises 13 residues. Trimming shortened V by 4 bases and J by 8 bases, and 13 bases separated the two germline ends. CDR3 sequence (DNA): TGTGCCAGCAGCCGTCGGTGGGGGGATGAGCAGTTCTTC. This translates into CASSRRWGDEQFF.

The J gene is TRBJ2-5, the V gene TRBV12-2. TRBV12-2 is annotated as a pseudogene. The CDR3 is 13 residues long. For the CDR3, the DNA is TGTGCAAGTCGCTTAGGACCCGAGGAGACCCAGTACTTC. It codes for CASRLGPEETQYF.

The J gene is TRBJ2-2, the V gene TRBV6-5; TRBD1 matches at 7 bases. Germline assignment: CDR1 MNHEY and CDR2 SVGAGI. The trim removed 6 bases at V and 5 bases at J, leaving 9 bases unmatched. This CDR3 comprises 15 residues. Here the CDR3 reads CASRAGTAGTGELFF. DNA for the CDR3: TGTGCCAGCAGGGCCGGGACAGCCGGGACCGGGGAGCTGTTTTTT.

This sequence joins TRBV10-3 and TRBJ2-2, with TRBD2 as a possible D gene (6 bases). Between the trimmed V and J ends, which lost 8 bases and 10 bases, there was a span of 8 bases. The CDR3 runs 10 residues. CDR1 is ENHRY, CDR2 SYGVKD, per germline. CDR3 residues: CAIGREELFF. In DNA form, the CDR3 reads TGTGCCATCGGGCGGGAGGAGCTGTTTTTT.

The chain recombines TRBV7-2 with TRBJ2-2, with D possibly matching TRBD1 (5 bases). The CDR3 sequence is 16 residues long. V dropped 1 base and J dropped 6 bases, with 15 bases sitting between them. CDR1 SGHTA and CDR2 FQGNSA come from the germline V gene. CDR3 residues: CASSLGGSRGAGELFF. CDR3 bases: TGTGCCAGCAGCTTAGGAGGTTCAAGGGGTGCCGGGGAGCTGTTTTTT.

The rearrangement uses TRBV11-2 and TRBJ1-2; 8 nucleotides line up with TRBD1. The CDR3 loop spans 14 amino acids. Germline CDR1 reads SGHAT; CDR2 reads FQNNGV. With 5 bases clipped from V and 0 bases from J, the junction kept 2 bases outside the gene matches. For the CDR3, the DNA is TGTGCCAGCAGCCCGGACAGGGCTAACTATGGCTACACCTTC. Translated, it gives CASSPDRANYGYTF.

CDR3 DNA: TGTGCCAGCAGTGGCATTTCGGGCTTGAACACTGAAGCTTTCTTT. It yields the protein CASSGISGLNTEAFF. The chain links TRBV2 to TRBJ1-1; the D is unclear. CDR3 size: 15 residues. The germline V gene has CDR1 SNHLY and CDR2 FYNNEI. Trimming removed 4 bases from V and 0 bases from J, with 12 bases in between.